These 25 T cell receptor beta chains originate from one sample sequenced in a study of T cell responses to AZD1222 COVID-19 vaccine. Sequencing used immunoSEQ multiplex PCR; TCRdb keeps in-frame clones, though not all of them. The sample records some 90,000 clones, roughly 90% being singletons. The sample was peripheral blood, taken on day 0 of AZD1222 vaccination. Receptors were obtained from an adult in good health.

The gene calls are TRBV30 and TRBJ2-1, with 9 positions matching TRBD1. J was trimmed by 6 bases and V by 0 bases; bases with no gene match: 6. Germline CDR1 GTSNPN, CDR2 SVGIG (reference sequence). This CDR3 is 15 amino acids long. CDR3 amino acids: CAWSVGTGLLNEQFF. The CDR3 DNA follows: TGTGCCTGGAGTGTAGGGACAGGGTTGCTCAATGAGCAGTTCTTC.

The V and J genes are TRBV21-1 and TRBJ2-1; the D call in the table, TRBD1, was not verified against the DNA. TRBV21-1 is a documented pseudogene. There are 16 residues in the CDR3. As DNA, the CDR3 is TGTGCCAGCAGCAGGTTCCACAGGTTCCCTTACAATGAGCAGTTCTTC. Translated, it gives CASSRFHRFPYNEQFF.

The CDR3 DNA reads TGTGCCAGCAGTTATCGGACGGGTAACTATGGCTACACCTTC. It yields the protein CASSYRTGNYGYTF. V usage is TRBV6-5 and J usage is TRBJ1-2; no clear D gene. Germline CDR1 MNHEY, CDR2 SVGAGI. The CDR3 totals 14 residues. V lost 3 bases and J 1 base, leaving 9 bases between the germline ends.

CDR3 nucleotides: TGCAGCGTTGAGGGGACGTACAATGAGCAGTTCTTC. Its protein product is CSVEGTYNEQFF. The chain carries TRBV29-1 and TRBJ2-1; either TRBD1 or TRBD2 may fit D (5 bases each). CDR3 size: 12 residues. Germline values: CDR1 SQVTM, CDR2 ANQGSEA. The V end lost 3 bases, the J end lost 4 bases, and 7 bases lay between the germline ends.

This CDR3 reads CASSPGRNTEAFF. CDR3 coding DNA: TGTGCCAGCTCACCGGGTAGAAACACTGAAGCTTTCTTT. The chain links TRBV18 to TRBJ1-1, with D uncertain. The CDR3 is made up of 13 amino acids. Trimming took off 3 bases at V and 2 bases at J, with 7 bases between the two ends. Germline V gives CDR1 KGHSH, CDR2 LQKENI. Using reference TRBV18 and TRBJ1-1 for the parts outside the CDR3, the full variable domain is NAGVMQNPRHLVRRRGQEARLRCSPMKGHSHVYWYRQLPEEGLKFMVYLQKENIIDESGMPKERFSAEFPKEGPSILRIQQVVRGDSAAYFCASSPGRNTEAFFGQGTRLTVV.

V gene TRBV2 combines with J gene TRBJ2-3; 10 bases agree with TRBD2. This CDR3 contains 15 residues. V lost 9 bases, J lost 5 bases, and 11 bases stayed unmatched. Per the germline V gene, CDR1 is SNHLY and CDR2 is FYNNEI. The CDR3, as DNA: TGTGCCAGTAAATCCGGGACTAGCGTTAAAGATACGCAGTATTTT. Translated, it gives CASKSGTSVKDTQYF.

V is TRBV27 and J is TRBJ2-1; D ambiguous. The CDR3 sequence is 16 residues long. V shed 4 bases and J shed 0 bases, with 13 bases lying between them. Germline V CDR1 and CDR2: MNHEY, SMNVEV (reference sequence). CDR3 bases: TGTGCCAGCAGTTGGATTCCCCAGAGCTCCTACAATGAGCAGTTCTTC. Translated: CASSWIPQSSYNEQFF.

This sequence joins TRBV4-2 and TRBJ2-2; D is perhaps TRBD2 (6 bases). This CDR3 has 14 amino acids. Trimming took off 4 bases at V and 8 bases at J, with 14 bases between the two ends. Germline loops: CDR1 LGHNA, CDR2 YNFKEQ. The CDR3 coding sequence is TGTGCCAGCAGCCGAGGATCGGGAGCTGGGGAGCTGTTTTTT. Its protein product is CASSRGSGAGELFF.

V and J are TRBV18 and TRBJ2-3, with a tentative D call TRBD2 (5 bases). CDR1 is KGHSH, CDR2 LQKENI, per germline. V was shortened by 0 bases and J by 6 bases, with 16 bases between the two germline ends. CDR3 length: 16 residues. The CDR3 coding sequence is TGTGCCAGCTCACCACCTAGTTGGGGAGTAGAGGATACGCAGTATTTT. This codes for CASSPPSWGVEDTQYF.

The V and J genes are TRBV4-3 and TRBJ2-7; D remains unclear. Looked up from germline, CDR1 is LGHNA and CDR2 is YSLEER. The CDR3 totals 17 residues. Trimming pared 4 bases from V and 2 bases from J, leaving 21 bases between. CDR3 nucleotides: TGCGCCAGCAGCCCCTCCCCGTCGGCAGAGGTTCCCTACGAGCAGTACTTC. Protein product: CASSPSPSAEVPYEQYF.

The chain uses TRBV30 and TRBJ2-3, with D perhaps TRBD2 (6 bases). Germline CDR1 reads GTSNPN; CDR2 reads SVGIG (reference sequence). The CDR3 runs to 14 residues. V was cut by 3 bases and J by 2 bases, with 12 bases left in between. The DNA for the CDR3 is TGTGCCTGGAGACGGGCGGGGTTCACAGATACGCAGTATTTT. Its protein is CAWRRAGFTDTQYF.

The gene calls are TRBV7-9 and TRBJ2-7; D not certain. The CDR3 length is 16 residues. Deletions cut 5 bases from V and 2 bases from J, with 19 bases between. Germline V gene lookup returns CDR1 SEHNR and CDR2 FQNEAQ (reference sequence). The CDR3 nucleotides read TGTGCCAGCAGCGCATCTTGGCCAGGTTTTACCTACGAGCAGTACTTC. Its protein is CASSASWPGFTYEQYF. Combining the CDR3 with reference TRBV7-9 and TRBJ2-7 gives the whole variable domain DTGVSQNPRHKITKRGQNVTFRCDPISEHNRLYWYRQTLGQGPEFLTYFQNEAQLEKSRLLSDRFSAERPKGSFSTLEIQRTEQGDSAMYLCASSASWPGFTYEQYFGPGTRLTVT.

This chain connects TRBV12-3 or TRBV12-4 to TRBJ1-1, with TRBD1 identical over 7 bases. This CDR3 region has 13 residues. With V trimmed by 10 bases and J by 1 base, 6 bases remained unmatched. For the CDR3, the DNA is TGTGCCACCCTAGACAGGGCGAACACTGAAGCTTTCTTT. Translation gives CATLDRANTEAFF.

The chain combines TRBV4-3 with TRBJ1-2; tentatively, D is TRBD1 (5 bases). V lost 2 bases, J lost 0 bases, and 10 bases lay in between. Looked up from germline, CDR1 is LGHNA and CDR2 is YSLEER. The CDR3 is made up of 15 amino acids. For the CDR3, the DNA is TGCGCCAGCAGCCAACAGGGCACTACTAACTATGGCTACACCTTC. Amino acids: CASSQQGTTNYGYTF.

DNA for the CDR3: TGTGCCAGCCGAACGGCCAGGGGAGAGAAGGAGACCCAGTACTTC. Residues: CASRTARGEKETQYF. V usage is TRBV11-2 and J usage is TRBJ2-5; D perhaps matches TRBD1 (6 bases). V was clipped by 8 bases and J by 5 bases, with 21 bases between them. Per the germline V gene, CDR1 is SGHAT and CDR2 is FQNNGV. The CDR3 consists of 15 residues.

CDR3 region: CASSLGVGSRGYTF. The CDR3 DNA sequence: TGTGCCAGCAGCTTAGGAGTCGGGTCGCGTGGCTACACCTTC. This chain uses TRBV11-3 with TRBJ1-2, with D unresolved. Germline V lookup: CDR1 SGHNT, CDR2 YENEEA. The V gene lost 1 base and the J gene lost 7 bases, with 13 bases spanning the gap. The CDR3 is made up of 14 amino acids.

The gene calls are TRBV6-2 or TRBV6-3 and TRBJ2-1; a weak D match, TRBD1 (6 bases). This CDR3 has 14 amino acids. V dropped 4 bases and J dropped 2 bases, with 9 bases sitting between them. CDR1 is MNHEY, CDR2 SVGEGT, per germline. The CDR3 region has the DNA TGTGCCAGCAGTTCAGGGACACCCTACAATGAGCAGTTCTTC. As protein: CASSSGTPYNEQFF.

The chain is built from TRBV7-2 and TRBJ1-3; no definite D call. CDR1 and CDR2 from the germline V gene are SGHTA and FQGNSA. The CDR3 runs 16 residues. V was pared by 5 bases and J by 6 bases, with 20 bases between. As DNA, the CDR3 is TGTGCCAGCAGCCTCCGATCGAGGACCAGCGAAAACACCATATATTTT. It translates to CASSLRSRTSENTIYF.

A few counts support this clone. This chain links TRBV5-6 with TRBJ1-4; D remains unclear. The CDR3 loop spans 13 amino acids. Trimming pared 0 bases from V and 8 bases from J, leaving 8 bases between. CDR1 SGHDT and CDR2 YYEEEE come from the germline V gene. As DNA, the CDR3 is TGTGCCAGCAGCTTGGGCCGATTAGAAAAACTGTTTTTT. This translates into CASSLGRLEKLFF.

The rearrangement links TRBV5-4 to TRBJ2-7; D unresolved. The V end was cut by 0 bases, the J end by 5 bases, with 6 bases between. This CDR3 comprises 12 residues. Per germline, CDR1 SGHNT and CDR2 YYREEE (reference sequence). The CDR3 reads CASSLEWDEQYF. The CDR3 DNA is TGTGCCAGCAGCTTGGAGTGGGACGAGCAGTACTTC. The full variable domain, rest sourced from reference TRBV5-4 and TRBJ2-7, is ETGVTQSPTHLIKTRGQQVTLRCSSQSGHNTVSWYQQALGQGPQFIFQYYREEENGRGNFPPRFSGLQFPNYSSELNVNALELDDSALYLCASSLEWDEQYFGPGTRLTVT.

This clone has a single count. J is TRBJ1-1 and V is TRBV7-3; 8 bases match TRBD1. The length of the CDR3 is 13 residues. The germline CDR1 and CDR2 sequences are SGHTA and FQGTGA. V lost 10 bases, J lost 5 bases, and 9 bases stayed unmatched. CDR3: CATAPDRETEAFF. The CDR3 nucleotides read TGTGCCACCGCCCCGGACAGGGAGACTGAAGCTTTCTTT. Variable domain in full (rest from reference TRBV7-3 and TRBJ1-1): GAGVSQTPSNKVTEKGKYVELRCDPISGHTALYWYRQSLGQGPEFLIYFQGTGAADDSGLPNDRFFAVRPEGSVSTLKIQRTERGDSAVYLCATAPDRETEAFFGQGTRLTVV.

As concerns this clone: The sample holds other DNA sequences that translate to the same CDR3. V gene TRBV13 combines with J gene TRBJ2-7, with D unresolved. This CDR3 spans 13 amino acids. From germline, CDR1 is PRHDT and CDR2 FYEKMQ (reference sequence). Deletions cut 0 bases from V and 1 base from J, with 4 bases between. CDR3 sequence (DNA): TGTGCCAGCAGCTTAGGTCTATCCTACGAGCAGTACTTC. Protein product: CASSLGLSYEQYF.

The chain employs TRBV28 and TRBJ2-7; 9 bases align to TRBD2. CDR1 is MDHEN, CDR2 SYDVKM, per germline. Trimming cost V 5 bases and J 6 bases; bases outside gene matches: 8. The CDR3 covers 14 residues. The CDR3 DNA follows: TGTGCCAGCAGTAAGCTAGCGGGAATCATCGAGCAGTACTTC. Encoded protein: CASSKLAGIIEQYF.

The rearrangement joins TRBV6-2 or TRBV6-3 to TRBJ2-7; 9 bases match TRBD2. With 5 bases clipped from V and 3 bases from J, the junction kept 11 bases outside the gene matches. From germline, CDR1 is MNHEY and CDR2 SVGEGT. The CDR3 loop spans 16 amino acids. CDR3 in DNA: TGTGCCAGCAGTGGGGGGGTACTAGCGGGTTTCTACGAGCAGTACTTC. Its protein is CASSGGVLAGFYEQYF.

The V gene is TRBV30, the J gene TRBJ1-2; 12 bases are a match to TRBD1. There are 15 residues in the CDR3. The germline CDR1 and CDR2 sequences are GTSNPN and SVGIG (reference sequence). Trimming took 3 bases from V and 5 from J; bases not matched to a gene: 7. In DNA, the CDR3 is TGTGCCTGGAGCGGGACAGGGGGCATGGGATATGGCTACACCTTC. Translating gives CAWSGTGGMGYGYTF. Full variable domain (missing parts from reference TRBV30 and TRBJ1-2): SQTIHQWPATLVQPVGSPLSLECTVEGTSNPNLYWYRQAAGRGLQLLFYSVGIGQISSEVPQNLSASRPQDRQFILSSKKLLLSDSGFYLCAWSGTGGMGYGYTFGSGTRLTVV.